The 27 T cell receptor beta chains given below trace back to one sample, sequenced in a study of cytomegalovirus exposure and HLA in healthy donors. Amplification used 60 Vbeta primers and 13 Jbeta primers. Repertoires were generated with immunoSEQ multiplex PCR, while TCRdb's copy carries only in-frame clones and drops some. Of around 150,000 clones listed, 73% are singletons. The sequencing sample was made of PBMCs. The receptor source for this set is a human donor in good health.

This chain connects TRBV6-6 to TRBJ1-3, with a weak D call TRBD1 (5 bases). The CDR3 totals 16 residues. Germline CDR1 and CDR2: MNHNY and SVGAGI (reference sequence). The V end was cut by 3 bases, the J end by 0 bases, with 12 bases between. CDR3 region: CASSYVREVSGNTIYF. The CDR3 bases are TGTGCCAGCAGTTATGTCAGGGAAGTCTCTGGAAACACCATATATTTT.

The chain uses TRBV21-1 and TRBJ1-1; the table assigns TRBD1, which was not confirmed against the DNA. TRBV21-1 is recorded as a pseudogene. This CDR3 has 16 amino acids. The DNA for the CDR3 is TGTGCCAGCAGCACGCCCGGGACAGACTTGAACACTGAAGCTTTCTTT. Its protein product is CASSTPGTDLNTEAFF.

V usage is TRBV7-9 and J usage is TRBJ2-7, with a possible D match to TRBD1 (6 bases). The V end lost 6 bases, the J end lost 6 bases, and 12 bases lay between the germline ends. CDR3 length equals 12 residues. From germline, CDR1 is SEHNR and CDR2 FQNEAQ (reference sequence). CDR3 in DNA: TGTGCCAGCAGTTACAGGGTACGCGAGCAGTACTTC. This translates into CASSYRVREQYF.

The chain has TRBV28 and TRBJ1-2, with TRBD1 as a possible D gene (5 bases). Trimming removed 7 bases at V and 6 bases at J, with 15 bases between. CDR1 is MDHEN, CDR2 SYDVKM, per germline. The CDR3 runs to 13 residues. The CDR3 loop reads CASTAGGGNGYTF. DNA for the CDR3: TGTGCCAGCACCGCCGGGGGAGGAAATGGCTACACCTTC.

V and J are TRBV7-3 and TRBJ2-1; the match to TRBD2 covers 8 bases. The CDR3 spans 15 residues. With 5 bases clipped from V and 10 bases from J, the junction kept 13 bases outside the gene matches. Germline V gene data show CDR1 as SGHTA and CDR2 as FQGTGA. The DNA for the CDR3 is TGTGCCAGCAGCCTAGGGGGGGGACTAGGTGTCGAGCAGTTCTTC. It yields the protein CASSLGGGLGVEQFF. The complete variable domain, with remaining parts taken from reference TRBV7-3 and TRBJ2-1, reads GAGVSQTPSNKVTEKGKYVELRCDPISGHTALYWYRQSLGQGPEFLIYFQGTGAADDSGLPNDRFFAVRPEGSVSTLKIQRTERGDSAVYLCASSLGGGLGVEQFFGPGTRLTVL.

The chain carries TRBV6-1 and TRBJ2-3, with TRBD1 matching over 7 bases. Germline V gives CDR1 MNHNS, CDR2 SASEGT. With V trimmed by 5 bases and J by 2 bases, 4 bases remained unmatched. The CDR3 has 14 amino acids. CDR3 sequence (DNA): TGTGCCAGCAGTCGGGACAGAGCCACAGATACGCAGTATTTT. Protein product: CASSRDRATDTQYF.

The genes are TRBV5-4 and TRBJ2-5, with 9 bases fitting TRBD1. Germline CDR1 reads SGHNT; CDR2 reads YYREEE (reference sequence). J lost 5 bases, V lost 4 bases, and 6 bases had no gene match. The CDR3 spans 14 residues. CDR3 nucleotide sequence: TGTGCCAGCAGCGAAACAGGGGGCCTTGAGACCCAGTACTTC. This sequence encodes CASSETGGLETQYF. The variable domain in full, completed from reference TRBV5-4 and TRBJ2-5, reads ETGVTQSPTHLIKTRGQQVTLRCSSQSGHNTVSWYQQALGQGPQFIFQYYREEENGRGNFPPRFSGLQFPNYSSELNVNALELDDSALYLCASSETGGLETQYFGPGTRLLVL.

V is TRBV15 and J is TRBJ2-3; 9 bases fit TRBD2. Germline V gene data show CDR1 as LNHNV and CDR2 as YYDKDF (reference sequence). The CDR3 extends over 16 amino acids. Losses at the gene ends were 3 bases for V and 5 bases for J; bases not matched to a gene: 9. The CDR3: CATSSLGGGVVDTQYF. The CDR3 coding sequence is TGTGCCACCAGCAGTCTTGGCGGGGGGGTCGTAGATACGCAGTATTTT.

This clone was seen only a few times. The V call is TRBV5-1, the J call TRBJ2-7, with 8 bases lining up with TRBD2. The junction had 8 bases not matched to a gene; V was cut back by 0 bases and J by 3 bases. CDR1 is SGHRS and CDR2 is YFSETQ in the germline V gene. The CDR3 spans 16 residues. In DNA form, the CDR3 reads TGCGCCAGCAGCTTGGTGGCCGGGACTAGGAACTACGAGCAGTACTTC. Its protein product is CASSLVAGTRNYEQYF.

The chain uses TRBV2 and TRBJ2-3; 7 nucleotides line up with TRBD1. The CDR3 extends over 14 amino acids. Looked up from germline, CDR1 is SNHLY and CDR2 is FYNNEI. V shed 8 bases and J 0 bases; nucleotides not matched to a gene: 5. The CDR3 bases are TGTGCCAGCTCCGGGACAGTAAGCACAGATACGCAGTATTTT. As protein: CASSGTVSTDTQYF.

The genes are TRBV6-6 and TRBJ2-3; 10 bases are shared with TRBD2. From germline, CDR1 is MNHNY and CDR2 SVGAGI (reference sequence). This CDR3 has 16 residues. V gave up 2 bases and J gave up 1 base; unmatched junction bases: 3. The CDR3 DNA sequence: TGTGCCAGCAGTTACCCCGGGACTAGCGGCACAGATACGCAGTATTTT. Its translation: CASSYPGTSGTDTQYF.

The chain couples TRBV7-6 to TRBJ2-2, with D maybe TRBD1 (6 bases). V lost 4 bases, J lost 7 bases, and 13 bases lay in between. The germline V gene encodes CDR1 SGHVS and CDR2 FNYEAQ. CDR3 length: 14 residues. CDR3 loop: CASSSKQGYGELFF. CDR3 DNA: TGTGCCAGCAGCTCAAAACAGGGCTACGGGGAGCTGTTTTTT.

This chain uses TRBV2 with TRBJ2-1; D is perhaps TRBD1 (6 bases). Germline V CDR1 and CDR2: SNHLY, FYNNEI. Trimming left V 4 bases short and J 10 bases short, with 14 bases between. The CDR3 covers 13 residues. This CDR3 reads CASSGHRVWEQFF. In DNA form, the CDR3 reads TGTGCCAGCAGTGGTCACAGGGTTTGGGAGCAGTTCTTC.

The chain couples TRBV27 to TRBJ1-1, with TRBD1 matching 8 bases. The CDR3 loop spans 15 amino acids. Germline V gene lookup returns CDR1 MNHEY and CDR2 SMNVEV (reference sequence). With V trimmed by 8 bases and J by 2 bases, 10 bases remained unmatched. The CDR3 loop reads CASGITGGINTEAFF. The CDR3 region has the DNA TGTGCCAGCGGAATAACAGGGGGAATTAACACTGAAGCTTTCTTT.

Only a few counts were recorded for this clone. The chain links TRBV7-9 to TRBJ2-3, with 8 bases fitting TRBD2. Per the germline V gene, CDR1 is SEHNR and CDR2 is FQNEAQ (reference sequence). This CDR3 contains 14 residues. V lost 1 base to trimming and J lost 7 bases; unmatched junction nucleotides: 4. The CDR3 bases are TGTGCCAGCAGCTTAGGGACTAGCTTATATACGCAGTATTTT. It is translated as CASSLGTSLYTQYF.

The J gene is TRBJ1-4, the V gene TRBV19; D might be TRBD1 (6 bases). The CDR3 runs 15 residues. Trimming shortened V by 3 bases and J by 5 bases, and 13 bases separated the two germline ends. Germline CDR1 is LNHDA and CDR2 is SQIVND (reference sequence). This CDR3 reads CASSMGRGTNEKLFF. As DNA, the CDR3 is TGTGCCAGTAGTATGGGGAGGGGGACCAATGAAAAACTGTTTTTT. Looking up the rest from reference TRBV19 and TRBJ1-4 gives the full variable domain: DGGITQSPKYLFRKEGQNVTLSCEQNLNHDAMYWYRQDPGQGLRLIYYSQIVNDFQKGDIAEGYSVSREKKESFPLTVTSAQKNPTAFYLCASSMGRGTNEKLFFGSGTQLSVL.

V usage is TRBV19 and J usage is TRBJ1-3; 9 nucleotides line up with TRBD1. V dropped 3 bases and J dropped 3; count of bases not matched to a gene: 0. The CDR3 has 14 residues. CDR1 is LNHDA, CDR2 SQIVND, per germline (reference sequence). The CDR3 region has the DNA TGTGCCAGTAGTATGGACAGGGGTGGAAACACCATATATTTT. Its translation: CASSMDRGGNTIYF. The full variable domain, with the rest looked up from reference TRBV19 and TRBJ1-3, is DGGITQSPKYLFRKEGQNVTLSCEQNLNHDAMYWYRQDPGQGLRLIYYSQIVNDFQKGDIAEGYSVSREKKESFPLTVTSAQKNPTAFYLCASSMDRGGNTIYFGEGSWLTVV.

A few counts support this clone. The chain combines TRBV2 with TRBJ2-7; D possibly corresponds to TRBD2 (6 bases). CDR1 and CDR2 from the germline V gene are SNHLY and FYNNEI. The CDR3 consists of 14 residues. Trimming removed 4 bases from V and 0 bases from J, with 10 bases in between. The CDR3: CASSGGESSYEQYF. The CDR3 nucleotides are TGTGCCAGCAGTGGGGGGGAGAGCTCCTACGAGCAGTACTTC.

A note on this clone: The germline gene is not matched at one end of the junction; a read error may be the cause. Here the CDR3 reads CASSGDRGLSVNTKAFF. CDR3 coding DNA: TGTGCCAGCAGCGGGGACAGGGGGCTTTCCGTGAACACTAAAGCTTTCTTT. This chain links TRBV7-9 with TRBJ1-1, with 12 bases matching TRBD1. CDR1 is SEHNR and CDR2 is FQNEAQ in the germline V gene (reference sequence). The CDR3 runs to 17 residues.

This clone was found many times. This chain joins TRBV7-3 and TRBJ2-5; 11 bases match TRBD1. The trim removed 5 bases at V and 4 bases at J, leaving 6 bases unmatched. The length of the CDR3 is 15 residues. The V gene's germline CDR1 is SGHTA and CDR2 FQGTGA. CDR3 loop: CASSQTGTGGETQYF. The CDR3 coding sequence is TGTGCCAGCAGCCAAACCGGGACAGGGGGAGAGACCCAGTACTTC.

The chain employs TRBV18 and TRBJ2-7; the match to TRBD2 covers 7 bases. Germline lookup yields CDR1 KGHSH and CDR2 LQKENI. Trimming at V came to 6 bases and at J to 2 bases, leaving 16 bases not matched to a gene. This CDR3 has 17 residues. CDR3 region: CASSPTTRGGNTYEQYF. For the CDR3, the DNA is TGTGCCAGCTCTCCTACCACTCGCGGGGGTAATACCTACGAGCAGTACTTC.

This clone was picked up one time. The chain uses TRBV5-1 and TRBJ1-2; D remains ambiguous. The CDR3 has 15 residues. Germline CDR1 SGHRS, CDR2 YFSETQ. V lost 7 bases, J lost 6 bases, and 22 bases lay in between. This CDR3 reads CASAVGTTASHGYTF. The CDR3 DNA reads TGCGCCAGCGCGGTAGGCACGACGGCCTCCCATGGCTACACCTTC. The whole variable domain, filled in from reference TRBV5-1 and TRBJ1-2, reads KAGVTQTPRYLIKTRGQQVTLSCSPISGHRSVSWYQQTPGQGLQFLFEYFSETQRNKGNFPGRFSGRQFSNSRSEMNVSTLELGDSALYLCASAVGTTASHGYTFGSGTRLTVV.

The V gene is TRBV4-1, the J gene TRBJ2-7; tentative D call: TRBD1 (6 bases). V gave up 0 bases and J gave up 3 bases, with 12 bases separating them. Germline-derived CDR1 and CDR2 are MGHRA and YSYEKL. CDR3 length: 15 residues. CDR3 DNA: TGCGCCAGCAGCCAAGAATGGGACACCAACTACGAGCAGTACTTC. This gives the protein CASSQEWDTNYEQYF.

V and J are TRBV9 and TRBJ2-5; no reliable D call. Germline CDR1 and CDR2: SGDLS and YYNGEE. The CDR3 is made up of 13 amino acids. The ends were cut back, 2 bases at V and 0 bases at J, with 5 bases in the middle. The CDR3 DNA sequence: TGTGCCAGCAGCGTTAGCAACCAAGAGACCCAGTACTTC. It specifies CASSVSNQETQYF. Together with reference TRBV9 and TRBJ2-5, the CDR3 gives the full variable domain: DSGVTQTPKHLITATGQRVTLRCSPRSGDLSVYWYQQSLDQGLQFLIQYYNGEERAKGNILERFSAQQFPDLHSELNLSSLELGDSALYFCASSVSNQETQYFGPGTRLLVL.

The chain joins TRBV18 to TRBJ1-1, with 12 bases matching TRBD1. Trimming at V came to 1 base and at J to 5 bases, leaving 5 bases not matched to a gene. Germline V lookup: CDR1 KGHSH, CDR2 LQKENI. The CDR3 is 16 residues long. The CDR3 bases are TGTGCCAGCTCACCACAGGGACAGGGGGCGGGAACTGAAGCTTTCTTT. Amino acids: CASSPQGQGAGTEAFF.

The CDR3 nucleotides are TGTGCCAGCAGCTCCGGGACAGGGTCCCTCTCCTACGAGCAGTACTTC. Translating it yields CASSSGTGSLSYEQYF. The chain joins TRBV5-6 to TRBJ2-7; 9 bases map to TRBD1. The CDR3 sequence is 16 residues long. Unmatched junction bases numbered 7, after V lost 3 bases and J lost 0 bases. The germline V gene encodes CDR1 SGHDT and CDR2 YYEEEE.

The chain employs TRBV7-9 and TRBJ1-5; D not certain. Germline V gives CDR1 SEHNR, CDR2 FQNEAQ (reference sequence). The CDR3 loop spans 13 amino acids. Trimming removed 0 bases from V and 4 bases from J, with 4 bases in between. The chain's CDR3 is CASSLAQNQPQHF. CDR3 in DNA: TGTGCCAGCAGCTTAGCGCAGAATCAGCCCCAGCATTTT. The variable domain in full, with the rest retrieved from reference TRBV7-9 and TRBJ1-5, is DTGVSQNPRHKITKRGQNVTFRCDPISEHNRLYWYRQTLGQGPEFLTYFQNEAQLEKSRLLSDRFSAERPKGSFSTLEIQRTEQGDSAMYLCASSLAQNQPQHFGDGTRLSIL.